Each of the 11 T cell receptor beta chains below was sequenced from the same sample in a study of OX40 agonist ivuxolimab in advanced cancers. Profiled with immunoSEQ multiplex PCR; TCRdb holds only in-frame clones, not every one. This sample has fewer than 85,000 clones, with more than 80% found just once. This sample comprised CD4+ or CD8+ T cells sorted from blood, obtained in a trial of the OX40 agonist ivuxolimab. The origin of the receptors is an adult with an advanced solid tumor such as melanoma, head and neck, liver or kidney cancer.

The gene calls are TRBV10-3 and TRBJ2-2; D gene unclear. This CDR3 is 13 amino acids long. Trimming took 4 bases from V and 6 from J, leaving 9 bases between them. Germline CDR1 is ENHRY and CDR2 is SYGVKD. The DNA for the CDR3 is TGTGCCATCAGTGGGGTTAGGGCCGGGGAGCTGTTTTTT. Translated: CAISGVRAGELFF.

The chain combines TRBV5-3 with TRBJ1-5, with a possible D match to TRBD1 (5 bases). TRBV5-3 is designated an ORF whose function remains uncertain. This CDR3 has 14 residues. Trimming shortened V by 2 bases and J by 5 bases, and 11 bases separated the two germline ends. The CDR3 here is CARSLWTLHQPQHF. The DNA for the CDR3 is TGTGCCAGAAGCTTATGGACATTACATCAGCCCCAGCATTTT.

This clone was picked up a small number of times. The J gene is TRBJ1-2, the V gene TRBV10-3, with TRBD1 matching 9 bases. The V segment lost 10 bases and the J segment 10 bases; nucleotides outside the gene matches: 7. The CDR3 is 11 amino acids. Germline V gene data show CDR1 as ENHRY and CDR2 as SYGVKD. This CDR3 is CATETGGDYTF. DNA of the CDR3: TGTGCCACCGAGACAGGGGGTGACTACACCTTC.

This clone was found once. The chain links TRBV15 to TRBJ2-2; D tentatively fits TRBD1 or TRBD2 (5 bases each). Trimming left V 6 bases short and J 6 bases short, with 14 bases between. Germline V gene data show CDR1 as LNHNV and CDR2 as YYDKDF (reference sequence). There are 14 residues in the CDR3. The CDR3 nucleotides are TGTGCCACCAGTGGCTGGGGGAAGGCCGGGGAGCTGTTTTTT. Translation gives CATSGWGKAGELFF.

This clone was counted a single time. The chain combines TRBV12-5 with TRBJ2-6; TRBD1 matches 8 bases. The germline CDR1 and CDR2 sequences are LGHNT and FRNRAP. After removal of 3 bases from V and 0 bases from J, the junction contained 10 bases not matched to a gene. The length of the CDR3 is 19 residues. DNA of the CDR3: TGTGCTAGTGGTTTCAAAGTCGGGACAGGCTTCTCTGGGGCCAACGTCCTGACTTTC. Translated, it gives CASGFKVGTGFSGANVLTF.

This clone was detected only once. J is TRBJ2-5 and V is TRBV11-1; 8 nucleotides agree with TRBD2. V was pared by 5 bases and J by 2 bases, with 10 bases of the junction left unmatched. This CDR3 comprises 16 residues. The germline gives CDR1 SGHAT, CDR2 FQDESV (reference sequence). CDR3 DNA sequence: TGTGCCAGCAGCCCGGGGACTAGTATTCGACAAGAGACCCAGTACTTC. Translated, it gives CASSPGTSIRQETQYF. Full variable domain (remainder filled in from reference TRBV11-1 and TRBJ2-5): EAEVAQSPRYKITEKSQAVAFWCDPISGHATLYWYRQILGQGPELLVQFQDESVVDDSQLPKDRFSAERLKGVDSTLKIQPAELGDSAMYLCASSPGTSIRQETQYFGPGTRLLVL.

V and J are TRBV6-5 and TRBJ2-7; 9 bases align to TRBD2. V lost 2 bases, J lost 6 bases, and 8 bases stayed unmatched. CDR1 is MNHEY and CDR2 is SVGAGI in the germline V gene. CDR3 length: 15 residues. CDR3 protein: CASSYEGGRAFEQYF. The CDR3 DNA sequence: TGTGCCAGCAGTTACGAGGGCGGGAGGGCCTTCGAGCAGTACTTC.

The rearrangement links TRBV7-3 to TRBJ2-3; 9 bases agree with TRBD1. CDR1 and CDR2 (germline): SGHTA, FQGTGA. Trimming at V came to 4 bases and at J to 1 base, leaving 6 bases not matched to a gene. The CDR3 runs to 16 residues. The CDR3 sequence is CASSSVTGGRTDTQYF. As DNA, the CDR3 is TGTGCCAGCAGCTCGGTTACAGGGGGCCGCACAGATACGCAGTATTTT.

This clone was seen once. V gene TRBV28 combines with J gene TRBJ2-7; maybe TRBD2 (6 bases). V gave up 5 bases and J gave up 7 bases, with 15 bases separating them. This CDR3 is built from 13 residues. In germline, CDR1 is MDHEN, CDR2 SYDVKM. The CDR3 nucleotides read TGTGCCAGCAGTCCCTCTTCCCGGGGGGAGCAGTACTTC. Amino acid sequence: CASSPSSRGEQYF.

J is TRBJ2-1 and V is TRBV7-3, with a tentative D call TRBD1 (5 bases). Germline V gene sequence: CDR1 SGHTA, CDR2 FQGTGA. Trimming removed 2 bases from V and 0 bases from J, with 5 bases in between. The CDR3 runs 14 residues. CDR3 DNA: TGTGCCAGCAGCTTAGACAGCTCCTACAATGAGCAGTTCTTC. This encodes CASSLDSSYNEQFF. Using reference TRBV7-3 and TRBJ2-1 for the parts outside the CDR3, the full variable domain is GAGVSQTPSNKVTEKGKYVELRCDPISGHTALYWYRQSLGQGPEFLIYFQGTGAADDSGLPNDRFFAVRPEGSVSTLKIQRTERGDSAVYLCASSLDSSYNEQFFGPGTRLTVL.

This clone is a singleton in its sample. CDR3 loop: CAWIPNGLAGAVGELFF. For the CDR3, the DNA is TGTGCCTGGATCCCCAATGGACTAGCGGGAGCGGTCGGGGAGCTGTTTTTT. The chain combines TRBV30 with TRBJ2-2, with TRBD2 matching over 13 bases. Trimming at V came to 4 bases and at J to 7 bases, leaving 12 bases not matched to a gene. CDR1 is GTSNPN and CDR2 is SVGIG in the germline V gene (reference sequence). The CDR3 is 17 amino acids.